These 2 T cell receptor beta chains came from one sample sequenced in a study of shared clonotypes between healthy human individuals. The data were produced by immunoSEQ multiplex PCR, yet TCRdb's version contains in-frame clones alone and is incomplete. The repertoire consists of 2.3 million or so clones, with just over 90% occurring once and the leading ten covering 0.35% to 0.5%. The sequencing sample was made of naive CD4+ T cells from PBMCs. Subset described: CD45RA+ positively selected. All receptors come from a man aged 18 to 30 in good health. Some clones in this sample may be carry-over from other donors' samples.

The chain uses TRBV6-1 and TRBJ2-7; 11 bases map to TRBD1. The CDR3 is 15 amino acids. Germline-derived CDR1 and CDR2 are MNHNS and SASEGT. V trimming: 0 bases; J trimming: 6 bases; junction bases outside the gene matches: 4. The DNA of the CDR3 is TGTGCCAGCAGTGAAGCAGGGACAGGGGGACGCGAGCAGTACTTC. This codes for CASSEAGTGGREQYF.

The V and J genes are TRBV2 and TRBJ1-2; D ambiguous. The CDR3 is 14 amino acids. Germline loops: CDR1 SNHLY, CDR2 FYNNEI. Trimming shortened V by 4 bases and J by 0 bases, and 9 bases separated the two germline ends. CDR3 sequence: CASSAAAANYGYTF. In DNA, the CDR3 is TGTGCCAGCAGTGCGGCGGCGGCTAACTATGGCTACACCTTC.